These T cell receptor beta chains were read from a single sample in a study of blood T cell repertoires in COVID-19. TCRdb keeps only in-frame clones here, not all; method: immunoSEQ multiplex PCR. The sample includes about 360,000 clones, approximately 85% seen only once; the top ten take roughly 2%. Sample: PBMCs or T cells enriched from blood (not recorded which). Every receptor here comes from a woman aged 40 to 50 with acute COVID-19. CDR3s include the opening cysteine and the closing phenylalanine or tryptophan. The order of the fields is clone size, D gene, V gene, J gene, CDR3 protein, CDR3 DNA. A D gene is named only where the DNA matches it firmly. Clone size, where shown, is once, few, many, or a class for clones that have expanded.

size: NA
D: NA
V: TRBV6-5
J: TRBJ1-2
CDR3: CASRQGYDYGYTF
DNA: TGTGCCAGCAGGCAGGGTTACGACTATGGCTACACCTTC

size: NA
D: TRBD1
V: TRBV3-1/TRBV3-2
J: TRBJ2-7
CDR3: CASSPQGDNRYF
DNA: TGTGCCAGCAGCCCACAGGGGGACAACCGGTACTTC

size: NA
D: NA
V: TRBV6-4
J: TRBJ1-1
CDR3: CASSDELLGPGTEAFF
DNA: TGTGCCAGCAGTGACGAATTGTTGGGGCCAGGGACTGAAGCTTTCTTT

size: NA
D: NA
V: TRBV10-3
J: TRBJ2-7
CDR3: CAINFSQNEQYF
DNA: TGTGCCATCAATTTTTCCCAAAACGAGCAGTACTTC

size: NA
D: TRBD1
V: TRBV9
J: TRBJ1-5
CDR3: CASSPQGANQPQHF
DNA: TGTGCCAGCAGCCCGCAGGGGGCGAATCAGCCCCAGCATTTT

size: NA
D: TRBD1
V: TRBV11-2
J: TRBJ1-1
CDR3: CASTRRTGEAFF
DNA: TGTGCCAGCACGCGCCGGACAGGGGAAGCTTTCTTT

size: NA
D: TRBD2
V: TRBV3-1/TRBV3-2
J: TRBJ2-3
CDR3: CASSQGGLAGETQYF
DNA: TGTGCCAGCAGCCAAGGGGGACTAGCGGGGGAAACGCAGTATTTT

size: NA
D: TRBD2
V: TRBV2
J: TRBJ2-1
CDR3: CASSGTSGGRNEQFF
DNA: TGTGCCAGCAGTGGGACTAGCGGGGGGAGGAATGAGCAGTTCTTC

size: NA
D: TRBD1
V: TRBV2
J: TRBJ2-3
CDR3: CASSEVRQGADTQYF
DNA: TGTGCCAGCAGTGAGGTCCGACAGGGGGCAGATACGCAGTATTTT

size: few
D: TRBD1
V: TRBV5-1
J: TRBJ1-2
CDR3: CASSFTGDYGYTF
DNA: TGCGCCAGCAGCTTTACAGGGGACTATGGCTACACCTTC

size: NA
D: NA
V: TRBV5-5
J: TRBJ2-5
CDR3: CASSQTLALQETQYF
DNA: TGTGCCAGCAGCCAAACACTAGCCCTACAAGAGACCCAGTACTTC

size: NA
D: TRBD1
V: TRBV7-9
J: TRBJ2-2
CDR3: CASSLPSTGETGELFF
DNA: TGTGCCAGCAGCTTACCCTCGACAGGGGAAACCGGGGAGCTGTTTTTT

size: NA
D: TRBD1
V: TRBV27
J: TRBJ1-2
CDR3: CASSSPGTGGPYGYTF
DNA: TGTGCCAGCAGTTCCCCCGGGACAGGGGGTCCCTATGGCTACACCTTC

size: NA
D: TRBD1
V: TRBV5-1
J: TRBJ1-1
CDR3: CASSLQGASEAFF
DNA: TGCGCCAGCAGCTTGCAGGGGGCGTCTGAAGCTTTCTTT

size: NA
D: TRBD1
V: TRBV4-1
J: TRBJ2-7
CDR3: CASSQQRDSSYEQYF
DNA: TGCGCCAGCAGCCAGCAAAGGGACAGCTCCTACGAGCAGTACTTC

size: NA
D: NA
V: TRBV19
J: TRBJ1-5
CDR3: CASSTGIGQPQHF
DNA: TGTGCCAGTAGTACAGGGATTGGGCAGCCCCAGCATTTT

size: NA
D: TRBD2
V: TRBV11-2
J: TRBJ2-1
CDR3: CASSSLAGRYNEQFF
DNA: TGTGCCAGCAGCTCCCTAGCGGGGCGCTACAATGAGCAGTTCTTC

size: NA
D: TRBD1
V: TRBV6-5
J: TRBJ1-2
CDR3: CASSQGANYGYTF
DNA: TGTGCCAGCAGCCAGGGGGCTAACTATGGCTACACCTTC

size: NA
D: TRBD1
V: TRBV3-1/TRBV3-2
J: TRBJ1-2
CDR3: CASSPRTGTSGYTF
DNA: TGTGCCAGCAGCCCCCGGACAGGGACCTCGGGCTACACCTTC

size: NA
D: NA
V: TRBV7-8
J: TRBJ2-5
CDR3: CASSSRTGGYESQYF
DNA: TGTGCCAGCAGCTCCCGAACGGGGGGCTACGAGAGCCAGTACTTC

size: NA
D: TRBD1
V: TRBV9
J: TRBJ2-2
CDR3: CASSVVGTGTNTGELFF
DNA: TGTGCCAGCAGCGTAGTGGGGACAGGGACCAACACCGGGGAGCTGTTTTTT

size: NA
D: TRBD1
V: TRBV18
J: TRBJ1-2
CDR3: CASSPGAGGAVSGYTF
DNA: TGTGCCAGCTCACCAGGGGCAGGGGGCGCGGTGAGCGGCTACACCTTC

size: NA
D: NA
V: TRBV6-5
J: TRBJ1-1
CDR3: CASSYSTGSGTEAFF
DNA: TGTGCCAGCAGTTACTCGACCGGCAGCGGCACTGAAGCTTTCTTT

size: NA
D: NA
V: TRBV10-3
J: TRBJ2-6
CDR3: CAISDGGSGANVLTF
DNA: TGTGCCATCAGTGACGGAGGCTCTGGGGCCAACGTCCTGACTTTC

size: once
D: NA
V: TRBV19
J: TRBJ1-4
CDR3: CASKLGQQRGKLFF
DNA: TGTGCCAGCAAGCTGGGACAACAAAGGGGAAAACTGTTTTTT

size: few
D: NA
V: TRBV2
J: TRBJ2-6
CDR3: CASSVGFSGANVLTF
DNA: TGTGCCAGCAGTGTTGGCTTCTCTGGGGCCAACGTCCTGACTTTC

size: NA
D: TRBD1
V: TRBV5-6
J: TRBJ1-1
CDR3: CASSLAGQGNTEAFF
DNA: TGTGCCAGCAGCTTGGCGGGACAGGGGAACACTGAAGCTTTCTTT

size: NA
D: TRBD1
V: TRBV6-6
J: TRBJ2-5
CDR3: CATRQGFETQYF
DNA: TGTGCCACGAGACAGGGTTTTGAGACCCAGTACTTC